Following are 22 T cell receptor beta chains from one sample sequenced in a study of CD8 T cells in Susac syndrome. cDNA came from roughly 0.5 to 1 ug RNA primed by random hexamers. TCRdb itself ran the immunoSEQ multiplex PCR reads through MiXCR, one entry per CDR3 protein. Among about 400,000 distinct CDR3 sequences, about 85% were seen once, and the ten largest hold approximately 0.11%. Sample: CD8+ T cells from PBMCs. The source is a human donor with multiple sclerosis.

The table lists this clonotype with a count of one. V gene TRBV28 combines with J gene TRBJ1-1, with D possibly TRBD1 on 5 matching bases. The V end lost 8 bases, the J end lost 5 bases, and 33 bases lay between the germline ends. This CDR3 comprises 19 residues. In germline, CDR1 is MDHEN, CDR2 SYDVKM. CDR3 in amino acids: CASSTAPLTSREGWTEAFF. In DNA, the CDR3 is TGTGCCAGCTCTACTGCTCCACTCACCTCCAGGGAAGGGTGGACTGAAGCTTTCTTT.

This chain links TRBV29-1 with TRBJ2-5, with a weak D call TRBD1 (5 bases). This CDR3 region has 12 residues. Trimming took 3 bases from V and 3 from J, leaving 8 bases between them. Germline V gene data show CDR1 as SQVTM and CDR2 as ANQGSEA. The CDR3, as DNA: TGCAGCGTTGAGGGGCTCGAAGAGACCCAGTACTTC. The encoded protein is CSVEGLEETQYF.

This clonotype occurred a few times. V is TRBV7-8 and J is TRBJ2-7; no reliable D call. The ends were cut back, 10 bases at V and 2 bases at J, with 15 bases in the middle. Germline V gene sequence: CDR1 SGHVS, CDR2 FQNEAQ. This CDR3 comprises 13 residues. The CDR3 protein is CAIQTPLTYEQYF. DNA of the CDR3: TGTGCCATCCAGACTCCTCTGACCTACGAGCAGTACTTC.

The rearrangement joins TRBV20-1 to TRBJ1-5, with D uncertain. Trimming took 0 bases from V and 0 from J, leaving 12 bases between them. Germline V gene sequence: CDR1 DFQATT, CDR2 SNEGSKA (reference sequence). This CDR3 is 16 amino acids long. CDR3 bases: TGCAGTGCTAGAGATTACGGGTCTTATAGCAATCAGCCCCAGCATTTT. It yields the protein CSARDYGSYSNQPQHF.

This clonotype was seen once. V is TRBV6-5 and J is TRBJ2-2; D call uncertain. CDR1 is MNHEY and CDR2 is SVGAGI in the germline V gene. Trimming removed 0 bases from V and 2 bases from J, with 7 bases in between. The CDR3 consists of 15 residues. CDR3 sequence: CASSYSSSNTGELFF. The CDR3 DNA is TGTGCCAGCAGTTACTCGAGCAGTAACACCGGGGAGCTGTTTTTT.

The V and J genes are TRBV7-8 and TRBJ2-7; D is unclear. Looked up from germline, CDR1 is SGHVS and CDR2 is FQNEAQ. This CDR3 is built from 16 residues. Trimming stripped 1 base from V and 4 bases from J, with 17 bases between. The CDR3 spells CASSLVGRPTVYEQYF. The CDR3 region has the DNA TGTGCCAGCAGCTTAGTTGGACGCCCCACGGTATACGAGCAGTACTTC. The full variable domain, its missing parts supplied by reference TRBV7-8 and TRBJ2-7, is GAGVSQSPRYKVAKRGQDVALRCDPISGHVSLFWYQQALGQGPEFLTYFQNEAQLDKSGLPSDRFFAERPEGSVSTLKIQRTQQEDSAVYLCASSLVGRPTVYEQYFGPGTRLTVT.

The CDR3 is CASSLRGPEDGYTF. The CDR3 DNA reads TGCGCCAGCAGCTTGCGGGGCCCAGAGGATGGCTACACCTTC. The J gene is TRBJ1-2, the V gene TRBV5-1; tentatively, D is TRBD1 (5 bases). Per the germline V gene, CDR1 is SGHRS and CDR2 is YFSETQ. Trimming left V 1 base short and J 6 bases short, with 13 bases between. This CDR3 contains 14 residues.

The CDR3 DNA sequence: TGTGCCAGCTCGGAACGGTCGCACTCCTACGAGCAGTACTTC. Protein: CASSERSHSYEQYF. The chain combines TRBV28 with TRBJ2-7; D remains unclear. The CDR3 extends over 14 amino acids. Trimming pared 8 bases from V and 0 bases from J, leaving 14 bases between. Looked up from germline, CDR1 is MDHEN and CDR2 is SYDVKM.

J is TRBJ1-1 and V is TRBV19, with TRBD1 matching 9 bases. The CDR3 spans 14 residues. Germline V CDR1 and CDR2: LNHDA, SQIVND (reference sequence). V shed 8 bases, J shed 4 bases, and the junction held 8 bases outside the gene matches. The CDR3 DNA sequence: TGTGCCAGTGGGACAGGGAACTACGGCACTGAAGCTTTCTTT. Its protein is CASGTGNYGTEAFF.

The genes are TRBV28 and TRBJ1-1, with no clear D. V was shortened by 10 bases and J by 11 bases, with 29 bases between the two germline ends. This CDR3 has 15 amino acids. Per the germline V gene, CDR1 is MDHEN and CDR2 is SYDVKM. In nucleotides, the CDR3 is TGTGCCACCAAATATCTGCCCGGATCGCCAGAGCAGGCTTTCTTT. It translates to CATKYLPGSPEQAFF.

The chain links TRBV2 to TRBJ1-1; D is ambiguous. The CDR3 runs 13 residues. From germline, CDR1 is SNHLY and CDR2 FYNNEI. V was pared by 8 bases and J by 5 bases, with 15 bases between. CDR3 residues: CASGGELGTEAFF. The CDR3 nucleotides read TGTGCCAGCGGCGGGGAGCTAGGGACTGAAGCTTTCTTT. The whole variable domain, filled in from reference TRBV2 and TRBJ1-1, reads EPEVTQTPSHQVTQMGQEVILRCVPISNHLYFYWYRQILGQKVEFLVSFYNNEISEKSEIFDDQFSVERPDGSNFTLKIRSTKLEDSAMYFCASGGELGTEAFFGQGTRLTVV.

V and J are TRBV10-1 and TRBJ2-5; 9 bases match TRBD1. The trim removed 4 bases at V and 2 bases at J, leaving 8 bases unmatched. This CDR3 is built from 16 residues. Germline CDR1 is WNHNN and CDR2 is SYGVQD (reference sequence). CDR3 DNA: TGCGCCAGCAGTGGAACACCGGGACAGGGACAAGAGACCCAGTACTTC. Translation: CASSGTPGQGQETQYF.

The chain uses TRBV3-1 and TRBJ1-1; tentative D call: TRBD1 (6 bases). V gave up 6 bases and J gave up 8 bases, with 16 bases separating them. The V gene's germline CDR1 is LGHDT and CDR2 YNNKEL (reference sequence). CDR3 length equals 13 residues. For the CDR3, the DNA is TGTGCCAGCAGTCCTCAGGGGAGTGTAGAAGCTTTCTTT. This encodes CASSPQGSVEAFF.

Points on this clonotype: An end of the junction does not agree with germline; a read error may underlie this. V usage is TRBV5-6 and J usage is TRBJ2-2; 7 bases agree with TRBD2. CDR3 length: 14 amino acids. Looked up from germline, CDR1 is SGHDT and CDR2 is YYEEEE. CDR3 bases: TGTGCCAGCACGGCGGGAGAAGACACCGGGGACCTGTTTTTT. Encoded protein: CASTAGEDTGDLFF.

CDR3 in amino acids: CASSMWDSNQPQHF. The DNA of the CDR3 is TGTGCCAGTAGTATGTGGGATAGCAATCAGCCCCAGCATTTT. V is TRBV19 and J is TRBJ1-5; D unclear. CDR3 size: 14 residues. Germline CDR1 and CDR2: LNHDA and SQIVND (reference sequence). V lost 3 bases, J lost 0 bases, and 6 bases lay in between.

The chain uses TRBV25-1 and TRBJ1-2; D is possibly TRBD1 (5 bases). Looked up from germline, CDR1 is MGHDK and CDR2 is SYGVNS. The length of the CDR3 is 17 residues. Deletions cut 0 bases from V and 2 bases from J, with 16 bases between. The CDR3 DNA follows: TGTGCCAGCAGTGAATATCTCAGGGAGCAGGACAACTATGGCTACACCTTC. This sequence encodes CASSEYLREQDNYGYTF.

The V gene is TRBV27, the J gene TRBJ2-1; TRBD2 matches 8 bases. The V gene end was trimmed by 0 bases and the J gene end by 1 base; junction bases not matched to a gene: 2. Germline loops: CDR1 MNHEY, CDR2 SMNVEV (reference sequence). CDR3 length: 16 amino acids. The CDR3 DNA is TGTGCCAGCAGTTTATCTAGCGGGGAATCCTACAATGAGCAGTTCTTC. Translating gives CASSLSSGESYNEQFF.

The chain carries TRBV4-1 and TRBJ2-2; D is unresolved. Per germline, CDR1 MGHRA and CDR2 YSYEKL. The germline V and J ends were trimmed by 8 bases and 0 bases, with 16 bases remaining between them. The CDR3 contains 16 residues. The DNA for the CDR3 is TGCGCCAGCCGCCTTAGTGGTCTTCCGAACACCGGGGAGCTGTTTTTT. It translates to CASRLSGLPNTGELFF.

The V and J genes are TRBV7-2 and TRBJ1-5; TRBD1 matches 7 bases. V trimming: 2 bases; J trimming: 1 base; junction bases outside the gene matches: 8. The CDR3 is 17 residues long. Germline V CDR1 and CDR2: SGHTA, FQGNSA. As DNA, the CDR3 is TGTGCCAGCAGCTTAATTGAGGGGACAGCCAGCAATCAGCCCCAGCATTTT. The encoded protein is CASSLIEGTASNQPQHF.

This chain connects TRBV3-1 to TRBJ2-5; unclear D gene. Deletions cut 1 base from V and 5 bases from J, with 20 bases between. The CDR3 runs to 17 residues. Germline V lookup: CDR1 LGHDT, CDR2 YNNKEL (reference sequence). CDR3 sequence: CASSQGLGDFRPETQYF. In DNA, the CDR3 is TGTGCCAGCAGCCAAGGACTCGGCGACTTCAGACCGGAGACCCAGTACTTC.

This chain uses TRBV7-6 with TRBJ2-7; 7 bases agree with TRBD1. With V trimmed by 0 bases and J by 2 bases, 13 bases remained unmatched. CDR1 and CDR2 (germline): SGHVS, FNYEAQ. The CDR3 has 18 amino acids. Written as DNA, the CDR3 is TGTGCCAGCAGCTTAGCGGGACCCCTCTCAGACAGGGCCTACGAGCAGTACTTC. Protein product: CASSLAGPLSDRAYEQYF.

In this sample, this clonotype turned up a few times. The CDR3: CASSVFTSGANVLTF. The CDR3 DNA is TGTGCCAGCAGCGTATTCACCTCTGGGGCCAACGTCCTGACTTTC. This chain joins TRBV9 and TRBJ2-6; D is ambiguous. V was clipped by 1 base and J by 0 bases, with 5 bases between them. The CDR3 is 15 residues long. The germline gives CDR1 SGDLS, CDR2 YYNGEE.